Following are 30 T cell receptor beta chains from one sample sequenced in a study of T cell changes during pregnancy in multiple sclerosis. Measured with immunoSEQ multiplex PCR; TCRdb has only the in-frame clones, and not every one. This table has around 30,000 clones, 75% to 95% appearing once. Sample: CD8+ T cells from peripheral blood mononuclear cells, taken before pregnancy. The origin of the receptors is a female donor with multiple sclerosis, enrolled in a pregnancy study.

The chain carries TRBV6-6 and TRBJ1-1; D not resolved. The CDR3 loop spans 14 amino acids. Germline loops: CDR1 MNHNY, CDR2 SVGAGI (reference sequence). V was shortened by 0 bases and J by 5 bases, with 10 bases between the two germline ends. The CDR3 DNA reads as TGTGCCAGCAGTTACTCGGCAGAGGCTACTGAAGCTTTCTTT. It encodes CASSYSAEATEAFF.

The chain has TRBV29-1 and TRBJ2-3, with 11 bases lining up with TRBD1. The ends lost 3 bases at V and 3 bases at J; junction bases unmatched: 14. There are 18 residues in the CDR3. CDR1 and CDR2 (germline): SQVTM, ANQGSEA. The CDR3: CSVEARTGGTIVTDTQYF. In DNA form, the CDR3 reads TGCAGCGTTGAGGCCAGGACAGGGGGCACGATCGTAACAGATACGCAGTATTTT.

CDR3 sequence reads: CASSPPGTGINYGYTF. The CDR3 DNA is TGTGCCAGCAGCCCCCCCGGGACAGGCATTAACTATGGCTACACCTTC. The chain uses TRBV7-9 and TRBJ1-2; 8 bases align to TRBD1. This CDR3 spans 16 amino acids. Germline V gene sequence: CDR1 SEHNR, CDR2 FQNEAQ (reference sequence). Unmatched junction bases numbered 9, after V lost 5 bases and J lost 1 base.

The rearrangement joins TRBV6-6 to TRBJ2-7; D is unclear. Germline CDR1 is MNHNY and CDR2 is SVGAGI (reference sequence). There are 15 residues in the CDR3. Trimming pared 6 bases from V and 4 bases from J, leaving 19 bases between. This chain's CDR3 is CASRPTGFTIYEQYF. CDR3 bases: TGTGCCAGCAGACCTACCGGGTTTACCATATACGAGCAGTACTTC.

The chain employs TRBV10-1 and TRBJ1-1, with D maybe TRBD1 (6 bases). V lost 8 bases, J lost 0 bases, and 13 bases lay in between. Germline CDR1 reads WNHNN; CDR2 reads SYGVQD (reference sequence). This CDR3 has 14 residues. CDR3 residues: CASQGGGMNTEAFF. CDR3 DNA: TGCGCCAGCCAAGGGGGGGGGATGAACACTGAAGCTTTCTTT.

The rearrangement links TRBV25-1 to TRBJ2-3, with 7 bases aligning to TRBD2. Germline-derived CDR1 and CDR2 are MGHDK and SYGVNS. V lost 1 base to trimming and J lost 4 bases; unmatched junction nucleotides: 5. The CDR3 sequence is 15 residues long. CDR3 sequence: CASSESAGDPDTQYF. The CDR3 DNA reads TGTGCCAGCAGTGAATCGGCGGGAGACCCAGATACGCAGTATTTT.

The CDR3 protein is CASSFELSGNEQFF. The DNA of the CDR3 is TGTGCCAGCAGCTTTGAGTTATCAGGCAATGAGCAGTTCTTC. This rearrangement joins TRBV13 to TRBJ2-1, with unresolved D. Deletions cut 3 bases from V and 6 bases from J, with 12 bases between. The CDR3 length is 14 residues. Germline V CDR1 and CDR2: PRHDT, FYEKMQ (reference sequence).

V usage is TRBV27 and J usage is TRBJ2-7; unclear D gene. Looked up from germline, CDR1 is MNHEY and CDR2 is SMNVEV (reference sequence). The V and J ends lost 4 bases and 1 base respectively, with 11 bases between them. This CDR3 is 14 amino acids long. CDR3: CASSYGGLSYEQYF. DNA for the CDR3: TGTGCCAGCAGTTATGGCGGTCTATCCTACGAGCAGTACTTC.

This rearrangement joins TRBV4-1 to TRBJ2-7, with 8 bases matching TRBD1. After removal of 1 base from V and 4 bases from J, the junction contained 9 bases not matched to a gene. The CDR3 contains 16 residues. Germline V CDR1 and CDR2: MGHRA, YSYEKL. CDR3 nucleotides: TGCGCCAGCAGCCAAGTCATAGGACAGGGACAATACGAGCAGTACTTC. It yields the protein CASSQVIGQGQYEQYF.

The gene calls are TRBV28 and TRBJ2-1; possibly TRBD2 for D (5 bases). Germline CDR1 MDHEN, CDR2 SYDVKM. The CDR3 runs to 15 residues. The V gene lost 1 base and the J gene lost 0 bases, with 7 bases spanning the gap. The CDR3 DNA reads TGTGCCAGCAGTTTATCAGCGGTCTCCTACAATGAGCAGTTCTTC. It translates to CASSLSAVSYNEQFF.

This chain connects TRBV5-8 to TRBJ1-1; D call uncertain. The germline V gene has CDR1 SGHTS and CDR2 YDEGEE. This CDR3 comprises 15 residues. V dropped 3 bases and J dropped 5 bases, with 17 bases sitting between them. The CDR3 nucleotides are TGTGCCAGCAGCTACTTTCCCGTGTTAAATACTGAAGCTTTCTTT. Encoded protein: CASSYFPVLNTEAFF. The full variable domain, completed using reference TRBV5-8 and TRBJ1-1, is EAGVTQSPTHLIKTRGQQATLRCSPISGHTSVYWYQQALGLGLQFLLWYDEGEERNRGNFPPRFSGRQFPNYSSELNVNALELEDSALYLCASSYFPVLNTEAFFGQGTRLTVV.

The chain combines TRBV27 with TRBJ2-1; D possibly corresponds to TRBD2 (7 bases). Trimming took off 3 bases at V and 6 bases at J, with 12 bases between the two ends. Germline values: CDR1 MNHEY, CDR2 SMNVEV (reference sequence). The CDR3 is made up of 14 amino acids. The CDR3 nucleotides read TGTGCCAGCAGTTTTTGGAGGGGGGGCAATGAGCAGTTCTTC. It yields the protein CASSFWRGGNEQFF.

V usage is TRBV29-1 and J usage is TRBJ2-7, with a weak D call TRBD2 (6 bases). V was clipped by 3 bases and J by 7 bases, with 16 bases between them. Germline lookup yields CDR1 SQVTM and CDR2 ANQGSEA. There are 13 residues in the CDR3. The CDR3 loop is CSVDPGELGEQYF. CDR3 coding DNA: TGCAGCGTTGACCCGGGGGAGCTTGGAGAGCAGTACTTC.

This clone has just one count. The chain carries TRBV28 and TRBJ2-7, with 9 bases aligning to TRBD1. This CDR3 comprises 15 residues. The ends lost 3 bases at V and 7 bases at J; junction bases unmatched: 10. CDR1 and CDR2 from the germline V gene are MDHEN and SYDVKM. The CDR3 bases are TGTGCCAGCAGTTTTCATCGGGACAGGGTGTTTGAGCAGTACTTC. Translated: CASSFHRDRVFEQYF. The entire variable domain, with the rest obtained from reference TRBV28 and TRBJ2-7, is as follows: DVKVTQSSRYLVKRTGEKVFLECVQDMDHENMFWYRQDPGLGLRLIYFSYDVKMKEKGDIPEGYSVSREKKERFSLILESASTNQTSMYLCASSFHRDRVFEQYFGPGTRLTVT.

This sequence joins TRBV7-6 and TRBJ2-7; 9 nucleotides align to TRBD1. Germline V gene lookup returns CDR1 SGHVS and CDR2 FNYEAQ. This CDR3 has 17 amino acids. V lost 1 base to trimming and J lost 4 bases; unmatched junction nucleotides: 11. The CDR3 protein is CASSLGGQGSGGYEQYF. CDR3 in DNA: TGTGCCAGCAGCTTAGGGGGACAGGGATCCGGGGGGTACGAGCAGTACTTC. The full variable domain, in which reference TRBV7-6 and TRBJ2-7 provide the parts outside the CDR3, is GAGVSQSPRYKVTKRGQDVALRCDPISGHVSLYWYRQALGQGPEFLTYFNYEAQQDKSGLPNDRFSAERPEGSISTLTIQRTEQRDSAMYRCASSLGGQGSGGYEQYFGPGTRLTVT.

The chain has TRBV6-4 and TRBJ2-1, with TRBD2 matching over 8 bases. CDR3 size: 15 residues. Germline values: CDR1 MRHNA, CDR2 SNTAGT. V trimming: 2 bases; J trimming: 7 bases; junction bases outside the gene matches: 7. CDR3 nucleotide sequence: TGTGCCAGCAGTGACCGAGCGGGAGCAGGGAATGAGCAGTTCTTC. Protein: CASSDRAGAGNEQFF.

The chain has TRBV5-4 and TRBJ2-1; the D gene is possibly TRBD2 (5 bases). The CDR3 has 14 amino acids. V was clipped by 2 bases and J by 2 bases, with 8 bases between them. Germline V gene lookup returns CDR1 SGHNT and CDR2 YYREEE (reference sequence). This CDR3 is CASSFTGTYNEQFF. CDR3 bases: TGTGCCAGCAGCTTTACCGGGACCTACAATGAGCAGTTCTTC.

The chain is built from TRBV29-1 and TRBJ2-3; tentative D call: TRBD1 (6 bases). In germline, CDR1 is SQVTM, CDR2 ANQGSEA. CDR3 length equals 13 residues. Trimming left V 3 bases short and J 0 bases short, with 7 bases between. CDR3 in amino acids: CSVERGSTDTQYF. DNA for the CDR3: TGCAGCGTTGAGAGGGGGAGCACAGATACGCAGTATTTT.

V and J are TRBV6-4 and TRBJ2-3; 9 nucleotides agree with TRBD2. Trimming cost V 0 bases and J 4 bases; bases outside gene matches: 5. Germline lookup yields CDR1 MRHNA and CDR2 SNTAGT. The CDR3 spans 16 residues. CDR3 nucleotide sequence: TGTGCCAGCAGTGACTCAGGGGCTAGCGGGGCAGATACGCAGTATTTT. It translates to CASSDSGASGADTQYF.

The chain recombines TRBV29-1 with TRBJ1-2; possible D gene TRBD1, 6 bases. The CDR3 has 13 amino acids. Trimming removed 5 bases from V and 6 bases from J, with 16 bases in between. Germline assignment: CDR1 SQVTM and CDR2 ANQGSEA. CDR3 protein: CSVSEGGGNGYTF. CDR3 nucleotides: TGCAGCGTTTCCGAGGGAGGGGGGAATGGCTACACCTTC.

This rearrangement joins TRBV6-1 to TRBJ2-2, with D maybe TRBD2 (7 bases). CDR3 length: 13 residues. Germline V gene lookup returns CDR1 MNHNS and CDR2 SASEGT. V was pared by 5 bases and J by 7 bases, with 11 bases between. The CDR3 sequence is CASSRGGVGELFF. The DNA of the CDR3 is TGTGCCAGCAGTCGCGGGGGCGTCGGGGAGCTGTTTTTT.

V is TRBV19 and J is TRBJ1-1, with no clear D. The V end was cut by 5 bases, the J end by 3 bases, with 13 bases between. CDR1 and CDR2 (germline): LNHDA, SQIVND (reference sequence). The CDR3 consists of 14 residues. Written as DNA, the CDR3 is TGTGCCAGTAGTCCCGTAGGGAGGGACACTGAAGCTTTCTTT. It yields the protein CASSPVGRDTEAFF.

The chain links TRBV27 to TRBJ2-1; D possibly corresponds to TRBD1 (6 bases). The germline V gene has CDR1 MNHEY and CDR2 SMNVEV (reference sequence). This CDR3 region has 15 residues. V was cut by 2 bases and J by 7 bases, with 15 bases left in between. The CDR3 nucleotides read TGTGCCAGCAGTTTAACAGGGCTGGGACAAAATGAGCAGTTCTTC. Translating it yields CASSLTGLGQNEQFF.

This clone was counted between two and nine times. This chain joins TRBV6-1 and TRBJ1-1; a weak D match, TRBD1 (6 bases). Looked up from germline, CDR1 is MNHNS and CDR2 is SASEGT. The CDR3 is 13 residues long. The ends were cut back, 6 bases at V and 1 base at J, with 9 bases in the middle. CDR3 region: CASSRTENTEAFF. In nucleotides, the CDR3 is TGTGCCAGCAGCCGGACAGAGAACACTGAAGCTTTCTTT.

The chain is built from TRBV7-9 and TRBJ2-7; D not certain. The V gene lost 6 bases and the J gene lost 2 bases, with 8 bases spanning the gap. This CDR3 has 12 residues. Germline-derived CDR1 and CDR2 are SEHNR and FQNEAQ (reference sequence). CDR3 loop: CASSRETYEQYF. CDR3 sequence (DNA): TGTGCCAGCAGTAGAGAGACCTACGAGCAGTACTTC.

This clone was detected once. This rearrangement joins TRBV27 to TRBJ2-1, with D tentatively TRBD1 (6 bases). The ends were cut back, 5 bases at V and 0 bases at J, with 8 bases in the middle. This CDR3 has 14 residues. CDR1 is MNHEY, CDR2 SMNVEV, per germline (reference sequence). CDR3: CASSGGVSYNEQFF. The CDR3, as DNA: TGTGCCAGCAGTGGGGGCGTCTCCTACAATGAGCAGTTCTTC.

For this clone: The same CDR3 can be traced to other DNA sequences in this sample. V and J are TRBV4-2 and TRBJ2-1, with a possible D match to TRBD2 (5 bases). The CDR3 is 14 residues long. Trimming stripped 3 bases from V and 5 bases from J, with 11 bases between. Germline-derived CDR1 and CDR2 are LGHNA and YNFKEQ. CDR3 bases: TGTGCCAGCAGCCAGCTACTAGAGGACAATGAGCAGTTCTTC. This translates into CASSQLLEDNEQFF.

This chain connects TRBV6-5 to TRBJ2-7; D is possibly TRBD1 (6 bases). Germline CDR1 MNHEY, CDR2 SVGAGI. The CDR3 has 13 amino acids. Between the trimmed V and J ends, which lost 7 bases and 5 bases, there was a span of 15 bases. CDR3 region: CASTSVGANEQYF. CDR3 sequence (DNA): TGTGCCAGCACCTCAGTGGGGGCCAACGAGCAGTACTTC.

V gene TRBV29-1 combines with J gene TRBJ1-4, with D maybe TRBD1 (5 bases). In germline, CDR1 is SQVTM, CDR2 ANQGSEA. Between the trimmed V and J ends, which lost 0 bases and 7 bases, there was a span of 12 bases. The CDR3 is made up of 14 amino acids. CDR3 residues: CSVEDDSQGEKLFF. CDR3 coding DNA: TGCAGCGTTGAAGATGACAGTCAGGGTGAAAAACTGTTTTTT. The whole variable domain, remainder taken from reference TRBV29-1 and TRBJ1-4, is SAVISQKPSRDICQRGTSLTIQCQVDSQVTMMFWYRQQPGQSLTLIATANQGSEATYESGFVIDKFPISRPNLTFSTLTVSNMSPEDSSIYLCSVEDDSQGEKLFFGSGTQLSVL.

This clone was picked up one time. The sample has other DNA sequences that encode this CDR3 too. The gene calls are TRBV30 and TRBJ2-7, with a tentative D call TRBD2 (5 bases). Germline CDR1 and CDR2: GTSNPN and SVGIG (reference sequence). The CDR3 runs 12 residues. V dropped 0 bases and J dropped 4 bases, with 7 bases sitting between them. For the CDR3, the DNA is TGTGCCTGGAGTGTACTAGGGTACGAGCAGTACTTC. It codes for CAWSVLGYEQYF.